What follows are 20 T cell receptor beta chains derived from one specimen sequenced in a study of T cell responses to AZD1222 COVID-19 vaccine. Data came from immunoSEQ multiplex PCR; TCRdb stores just in-frame clones and leaves some out. In the table there are over 45,000 clones, more than 80% of which are singletons. The material was peripheral blood, obtained on day 0 of AZD1222 vaccination. The receptors here all came from an adult in good health.

The chain has TRBV3-1 (or the pseudogene TRBV3-2) and TRBJ2-5; 9 nucleotides match TRBD2. Germline assignment: CDR1 LGHDT and CDR2 YNNKEL (reference sequence). V lost 3 bases to trimming and J lost 5 bases; unmatched junction nucleotides: 4. The CDR3 loop spans 14 amino acids. Written as DNA, the CDR3 is TGTGCCAGCAGCCATGGAGCGGGAGGCGAGACCCAGTACTTC. Translating gives CASSHGAGGETQYF.

This clone was seen only once. This sequence joins TRBV7-8 and TRBJ2-3, with 9 nucleotides matching TRBD2. In germline, CDR1 is SGHVS, CDR2 FQNEAQ. With 3 bases clipped from V and 0 bases from J, the junction kept 4 bases outside the gene matches. CDR3 size: 16 residues. The CDR3 loop is CASSFGTSLSTDTQYF. The CDR3 DNA sequence: TGTGCCAGCAGCTTCGGGACTAGCCTTAGCACAGATACGCAGTATTTT.

The CDR3 region is CASSQRLAGLADTQYF. Here the CDR3 DNA reads TGTGCCAGCAGCCAGAGACTAGCGGGTCTCGCAGATACGCAGTATTTT. The chain has TRBV3-1 (or the pseudogene TRBV3-2) and TRBJ2-3; TRBD2 matches 10 bases. The CDR3 is 16 amino acids. The V segment lost 3 bases and the J segment 4 bases; nucleotides outside the gene matches: 7. Per germline, CDR1 LGHDT and CDR2 YNNKEL (reference sequence).

The chain has TRBV27 and TRBJ2-1, with 8 bases fitting TRBD1. V was clipped by 5 bases and J by 6 bases; unmatched bases: 6. In germline, CDR1 is MNHEY, CDR2 SMNVEV (reference sequence). The CDR3 runs 14 residues. This chain's CDR3 is CASSRQGSGNEQFF. The CDR3 coding sequence is TGTGCCAGCAGTCGACAGGGGTCAGGCAATGAGCAGTTCTTC.

The chain uses TRBV11-2 and TRBJ2-5, with D unresolved. Trimming took 3 bases from V and 3 from J, leaving 8 bases between them. The CDR3 totals 13 residues. The germline V gene has CDR1 SGHAT and CDR2 FQNNGV. CDR3 residues: CASSFGQKETQYF. The CDR3 region has the DNA TGTGCCAGCAGCTTTGGTCAGAAAGAGACCCAGTACTTC.

The V call is TRBV18, the J call TRBJ2-7; no clear D gene. V lost 0 bases to trimming and J lost 1 base, with 10 bases between them. The CDR3 is 15 residues long. Germline lookup yields CDR1 KGHSH and CDR2 LQKENI. CDR3 nucleotides: TGTGCCAGCTCACCACCGGATCACTTTTCCTACGAGCAGTACTTC. As protein: CASSPPDHFSYEQYF.

CDR3 in amino acids: CASSETGRAPYEQYF. The CDR3 nucleotides read TGTGCCAGCAGTGAGACAGGCCGGGCCCCCTACGAGCAGTACTTC. The rearrangement links TRBV6-1 to TRBJ2-7; D possibly corresponds to TRBD1 (6 bases). The length of the CDR3 is 15 residues. From germline, CDR1 is MNHNS and CDR2 SASEGT. V dropped 3 bases and J dropped 2 bases, with 14 bases sitting between them.

The V gene is TRBV6-5, the J gene TRBJ1-1; unclear D gene. Germline CDR1 is MNHEY and CDR2 is SVGAGI. The V end was cut by 0 bases, the J end by 1 base, with 9 bases between. The CDR3 loop spans 15 amino acids. The CDR3 DNA reads TGTGCCAGCAGTTACTCGATTAGTGGGAACACTGAAGCTTTCTTT. Amino acid sequence: CASSYSISGNTEAFF.

The chain links TRBV6-5 to TRBJ1-4, with D tentatively TRBD1 (5 bases). CDR3 length equals 14 residues. Per germline, CDR1 MNHEY and CDR2 SVGAGI. The V gene lost 4 bases and the J gene lost 3 bases, with 9 bases spanning the gap. This chain's CDR3 is CASSSGWANEKLFF. CDR3 coding DNA: TGTGCCAGCAGTTCAGGGTGGGCTAATGAAAAACTGTTTTTT.

This chain links TRBV27 with TRBJ1-5; D gene unclear. Deletions cut 5 bases from V and 4 bases from J, with 6 bases between. This CDR3 region has 12 residues. In germline, CDR1 is MNHEY, CDR2 SMNVEV (reference sequence). The CDR3 region has the DNA TGTGCCAGCAGTATTCTGAATCAGCCCCAGCATTTT. Translating gives CASSILNQPQHF.

The chain joins TRBV7-9 to TRBJ2-6, with a weak D call TRBD1 (6 bases). V was trimmed by 4 bases and J by 1 base, leaving 11 bases between them. Germline CDR1 and CDR2: SEHNR and FQNEAQ (reference sequence). This CDR3 has 16 residues. The CDR3 nucleotides are TGTGCCAGCAGCTCGCTTACAGGGTCTGGGGCCAACGTCCTGACTTTC. It yields the protein CASSSLTGSGANVLTF.

The chain carries TRBV12-3 or TRBV12-4 and TRBJ2-2; D is perhaps TRBD1 (5 bases). The length of the CDR3 is 13 residues. The ends were cut back, 9 bases at V and 1 base at J, with 9 bases in the middle. The CDR3 protein is CASQQENTGELFF. The DNA for the CDR3 is TGTGCCAGTCAACAGGAGAACACCGGGGAGCTGTTTTTT.

The rearrangement joins TRBV5-3 to TRBJ2-4; D not resolved. TRBV5-3 is sorted into the ORF group, with uncertain function. There are 12 residues in the CDR3. V lost 2 bases and J 1 base, leaving 1 base between the germline ends. The CDR3 DNA follows: TGTGCCAGAAGCTTTGCCAAAAACATTCAGTACTTC. It is translated as CARSFAKNIQYF.

The sample holds a few counts of this clone. The chain couples TRBV6-1 to TRBJ1-1; the match to TRBD1 covers 7 bases. This CDR3 contains 14 residues. V was pared by 1 base and J by 7 bases, with 6 bases of the junction left unmatched. The germline CDR1 and CDR2 sequences are MNHNS and SASEGT. CDR3 sequence reads: CASSEGVGTDEAFF. The DNA of the CDR3 is TGTGCCAGCAGTGAAGGGGTGGGGACAGATGAAGCTTTCTTT.

The chain joins TRBV6-5 to TRBJ2-1; D tentatively fits TRBD1 or TRBD2 (5 bases each). V lost 7 bases, J lost 0 bases, and 13 bases lay in between. CDR1 is MNHEY, CDR2 SVGAGI, per germline. The CDR3 consists of 15 residues. The CDR3 region is CASNQGPSSYNEQFF. CDR3 sequence (DNA): TGTGCCAGCAATCAGGGACCGAGCTCCTACAATGAGCAGTTCTTC.

This clone has only one observation. The chain joins TRBV18 to TRBJ2-5; no clear D. V shed 5 bases and J shed 5 bases, with 12 bases lying between them. The V gene's germline CDR1 is KGHSH and CDR2 LQKENI. The CDR3 has 13 residues. The CDR3 DNA reads TGTGCCAGCTCATCGGGCCTAGAGGAGACCCAGTACTTC. Protein product: CASSSGLEETQYF.

The chain carries TRBV7-2 and TRBJ2-1, with D uncertain. The CDR3 is 12 residues long. Germline V gene sequence: CDR1 SGHTA, CDR2 FQGNSA. V was shortened by 5 bases and J by 6 bases, with 8 bases between the two germline ends. CDR3 in amino acids: CASSAHGNEQFF. DNA of the CDR3: TGTGCCAGCAGCGCCCATGGCAATGAGCAGTTCTTC.

The chain links TRBV18 to TRBJ2-4; D is unresolved. Deletions cut 3 bases from V and 8 bases from J, with 11 bases between. There are 13 residues in the CDR3. Germline CDR1 KGHSH, CDR2 LQKENI. CDR3 in amino acids: CASSPGSADIQYF. CDR3 sequence (DNA): TGTGCCAGCTCACCGGGCTCGGCGGACATTCAGTACTTC.

The V and J genes are TRBV2 and TRBJ1-6; no reliable D call. This CDR3 contains 16 residues. Germline loops: CDR1 SNHLY, CDR2 FYNNEI. V was trimmed by 4 bases and J by 10 bases, leaving 20 bases between them. The chain's CDR3 is CASSGGWTGGRSPLHF. CDR3 nucleotides: TGTGCCAGCAGTGGTGGTTGGACCGGAGGCCGGTCACCCCTCCACTTT.

V and J are TRBV24-1 and TRBJ1-2, with 9 bases aligning to TRBD1. Per germline, CDR1 KGHDR and CDR2 SFDVKD. V lost 7 bases, J lost 6 bases, and 5 bases stayed unmatched. The length of the CDR3 is 13 residues. The CDR3 here is CATSPGQGHGYTF. In DNA form, the CDR3 reads TGTGCCACCAGCCCGGGACAGGGACATGGCTACACCTTC.